One sample yielded the 12 T cell receptor beta chains listed below, sequenced in a study of blood T cell repertoires in COVID-19 (dated by TCRdb to about 2020). The receptor library was made with the immunoSEQ multiplex PCR assay. TCRdb took this table from immuneACCESS and kept in-frame rearrangements with V and J called. Such tables lack part of the clones; where checked against another copy, unresolved V genes explain under half of the gap, and the rest is unexplained. This sample holds roughly 250,000 clones; about 89% were observed only once. The top ten hold around 0.84% of the sample. Sequencing used peripheral blood. The source of these receptors is a man aged 30-40 years with acute or convalescent COVID-19.

CDR3 amino acids: CASSLVDRDHGYTF. The CDR3 DNA is TGTGCCAGCAGCCTCGTCGACAGGGATCACGGCTACACCTTC. The rearrangement links TRBV7-8 to TRBJ1-2; 7 nucleotides agree with TRBD1. Per the germline V gene, CDR1 is SGHVS and CDR2 is FQNEAQ. V lost 5 bases to trimming and J lost 8 bases; unmatched junction nucleotides: 11. This CDR3 spans 14 amino acids.

On this clone: This sample includes further DNA sequences coding for the same CDR3. V and J are TRBV28 and TRBJ2-5, with D unresolved. V was shortened by 6 bases and J by 5 bases, with 4 bases between the two germline ends. Germline V lookup: CDR1 MDHEN, CDR2 SYDVKM. The length of the CDR3 is 10 residues. The CDR3 loop reads CASSRETQYF. The CDR3 DNA reads TGTGCCAGCAGCCGTGAGACCCAGTACTTC.

In this sample, this clone turned up once. CDR3 DNA sequence: TGTGCCAGCTTATATTACAGAGACGAGCAGTACTTC. It specifies CASLYYRDEQYF. The chain couples TRBV6-5 to TRBJ2-7; no firm D call. Germline V gives CDR1 MNHEY, CDR2 SVGAGI. Trimming took off 8 bases at V and 5 bases at J, with 13 bases between the two ends. The CDR3 length is 12 residues.

The V and J genes are TRBV6-4 and TRBJ1-6; D not certain. Per germline, CDR1 MRHNA and CDR2 SNTAGT. The CDR3 spans 15 residues. Trimming removed 6 bases at V and 0 bases at J, with 9 bases between. CDR3 sequence: CASRAESSYNSPLHF. The CDR3 region has the DNA TGTGCCAGCAGGGCGGAAAGCTCCTATAATTCACCCCTCCACTTT.

The V call is TRBV10-3, the J call TRBJ1-4; 7 bases align to TRBD1. J was trimmed by 8 bases and V by 4 bases; bases with no gene match: 7. The CDR3 is 14 residues long. The germline CDR1 and CDR2 sequences are ENHRY and SYGVKD. The CDR3 region is CAISAQGNLEKLFF. In DNA, the CDR3 is TGTGCCATCAGTGCACAGGGGAATTTGGAAAAACTGTTTTTT.

The CDR3 region is CASSPTAGLAEGQFF. The CDR3 DNA sequence: TGTGCCAGCAGCCCAACCGCGGGGTTGGCCGAAGGGCAGTTCTTC. The gene calls are TRBV9 and TRBJ2-1, with D maybe TRBD2 (6 bases). The CDR3 runs to 15 residues. Germline values: CDR1 SGDLS, CDR2 YYNGEE. The ends were cut back, 4 bases at V and 12 bases at J, with 23 bases in the middle.

The V call is TRBV30, the J call TRBJ1-5; 7 nucleotides align to TRBD1. V trimming: 3 bases; J trimming: 3 bases; junction bases outside the gene matches: 5. Germline CDR1 GTSNPN, CDR2 SVGIG (reference sequence). CDR3 size: 14 residues. The CDR3 reads CAWRARGDNQPQHF. The CDR3 DNA reads TGTGCCTGGAGGGCCAGGGGGGACAATCAGCCCCAGCATTTT.

V and J are TRBV6-2 or TRBV6-3 and TRBJ1-5, with 7 bases fitting TRBD1. V trimming: 0 bases; J trimming: 3 bases; junction bases outside the gene matches: 5. The CDR3 length is 16 residues. In germline, CDR1 is MNHEY, CDR2 SVGEGT. CDR3 loop: CASSYSPGQLNQPQHF. In DNA form, the CDR3 reads TGTGCCAGCAGTTACTCCCCGGGACAGCTCAATCAGCCCCAGCATTTT.

The chain links TRBV11-2 to TRBJ2-7; 9 bases map to TRBD2. Germline CDR1 reads SGHAT; CDR2 reads FQNNGV. This CDR3 comprises 15 residues. V lost 5 bases, J lost 2 bases, and 7 bases stayed unmatched. The CDR3 nucleotides read TGTGCCAGCAGCCCCGGCGGGAGGGCCCCCTACGAGCAGTACTTC. It translates to CASSPGGRAPYEQYF.

This rearrangement joins TRBV27 to TRBJ1-2, with TRBD1 identical over 9 bases. The germline gives CDR1 MNHEY, CDR2 SMNVEV (reference sequence). The length of the CDR3 is 14 residues. V gave up 5 bases and J gave up 8 bases; unmatched junction bases: 9. The CDR3 nucleotides read TGTGCCAGCAGTAAGGACAGGGGAACTTCGGGCTACACCTTC. As protein: CASSKDRGTSGYTF.

This clone was counted a few times. The V call is TRBV19, the J call TRBJ2-2; D ambiguous. With 4 bases removed from V and 7 bases from J, the gap between germline ends came to 7 bases. Germline CDR1 reads LNHDA; CDR2 reads SQIVND (reference sequence). CDR3 length equals 12 residues. As DNA, the CDR3 is TGTGCCAGTAGTAAGCGTGTCGGGGAGCTGTTTTTT. It is translated as CASSKRVGELFF. Based on the CDR3 plus reference TRBV19 and TRBJ2-2, the full variable domain is DGGITQSPKYLFRKEGQNVTLSCEQNLNHDAMYWYRQDPGQGLRLIYYSQIVNDFQKGDIAEGYSVSREKKESFPLTVTSAQKNPTAFYLCASSKRVGELFFGEGSRLTVL.

The table lists this clone with a count of one. This rearrangement joins TRBV11-2 to TRBJ2-7, with 9 nucleotides matching TRBD2. The CDR3 has 14 residues. V gave up 1 base and J gave up 4 bases; unmatched junction bases: 2. Germline lookup yields CDR1 SGHAT and CDR2 FQNNGV. CDR3 in DNA: TGTGCCAGCAGCTTAGGCGGGAGGGCGTACGAGCAGTACTTC. Translated, it gives CASSLGGRAYEQYF.